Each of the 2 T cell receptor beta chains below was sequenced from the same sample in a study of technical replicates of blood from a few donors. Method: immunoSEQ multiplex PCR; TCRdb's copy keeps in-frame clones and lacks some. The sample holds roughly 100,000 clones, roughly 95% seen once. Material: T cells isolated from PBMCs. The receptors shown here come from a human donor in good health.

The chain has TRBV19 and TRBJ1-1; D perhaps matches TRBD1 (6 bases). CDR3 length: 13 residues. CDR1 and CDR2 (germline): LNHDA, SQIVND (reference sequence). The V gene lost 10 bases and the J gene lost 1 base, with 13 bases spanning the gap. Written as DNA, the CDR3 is TGTGCCACCGGAAAGACAGGGAACACTGAAGCTTTCTTT. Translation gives CATGKTGNTEAFF. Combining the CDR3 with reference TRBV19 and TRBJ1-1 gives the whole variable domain DGGITQSPKYLFRKEGQNVTLSCEQNLNHDAMYWYRQDPGQGLRLIYYSQIVNDFQKGDIAEGYSVSREKKESFPLTVTSAQKNPTAFYLCATGKTGNTEAFFGQGTRLTVV.

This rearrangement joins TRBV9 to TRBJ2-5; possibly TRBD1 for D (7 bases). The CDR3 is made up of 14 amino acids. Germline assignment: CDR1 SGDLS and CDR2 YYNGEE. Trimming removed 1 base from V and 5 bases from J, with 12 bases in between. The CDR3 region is CASSVSGGSETQYF. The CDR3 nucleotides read TGTGCCAGCAGCGTATCAGGGGGGTCGGAGACCCAGTACTTC.